A selection of T cell receptor beta chains follows, all from one sample in a study of identical twins. TCRdb used MiXCR to reprocess the 5' RACE reads, holding one entry per CDR3 protein. The sample carries 460,000 or so distinct CDR3 sequences, 12% to 15% recorded once. This same sample was also part of a study on yellow fever vaccine responses in identical twins.

The sequencing input was CD4+ T cells sorted from blood. The receptors were gathered from a young woman in good health. Each CDR3 is given with its conserved first and last residue. The D gene is left open where the match is weak. Size values are once, few and many counts, or a class for expanded clones, and some rows have none.

d_call | j_call | v_call | clone_size | cdr3_nt | cdr3_aa
NA | TRBJ1-1 | TRBV5-1 | NA | TGCGCCAGCAGCTTGGACACAGGGCAGGGAATTGAAGCTTTCTTT | CASSLDTGQGIEAFF
NA | TRBJ2-7 | TRBV12-3/TRBV12-4 | many | TGTGCCAGCAGTCCTGACAGCTCCTACGAGCAGTACTTC | CASSPDSSYEQYF
TRBD2 | TRBJ2-5 | TRBV9 | few | TGTGCCAGCCAACCCCGGGGGGGGGATCAAGAGACCCAGTACTTC | CASQPRGGDQETQYF
NA | TRBJ2-7 | TRBV10-3 | NA | TGTGCCATCAGTGAGTCGAAGTCGCGGCCCTTGCTTGACGAGCAGTACTTC | CAISESKSRPLLDEQYF
NA | TRBJ2-7 | TRBV29-1 | few | TGCAGCGTTTGCCGGCAGGGCGACGAGCAGTACTTC | CSVCRQGDEQYF
TRBD1 | TRBJ2-1 | TRBV3-1 | NA | TGTACCATCAGCCTCCGGGACAGGGGGCTAAAGATGACCTACAATGAGCAGTTCTTC | CTISLRDRGLKMTYNEQFF
TRBD2 | TRBJ2-1 | TRBV6-1 | NA | TGTGCCAGCAGTGACGGGGGGAGGAATGAGCAGTTCTTC | CASSDGGRNEQFF
NA | TRBJ2-3 | TRBV12-3/TRBV12-4 | NA | TGTGCCAGCAGTTCAGGGAATACGCAGTATTTT | CASSSGNTQYF
TRBD1 | TRBJ2-2 | TRBV5-6 | NA | TGTGCCAGCAGCTTGGCCCCAGGGGGCACCGGGGAGCTGTTTTTT | CASSLAPGGTGELFF
NA | TRBJ2-1 | TRBV12-3/TRBV12-4 | few | TGTGCCAGCAGTTTTGAGGGGAATGAGCAGTTCTTC | CASSFEGNEQFF
NA | TRBJ1-1 | TRBV12-3/TRBV12-4 | many | TGTGCCAGCAGTTCCCTCGGCACTGAAGCTTTCTTT | CASSSLGTEAFF
TRBD2 | TRBJ2-6 | TRBV6-2/TRBV6-3 | few | TGTGCCAGCAGTTGGGGGGGGGCTGGGGCCAACGTCCTGACTTTC | CASSWGGAGANVLTF
NA | TRBJ2-5 | TRBV11-3 | NA | TGTGCCAGCAGCTTACACAGTCAAGAGACCCAGTACTTC | CASSLHSQETQYF
TRBD2 | TRBJ2-3 | TRBV6-5 | NA | TGTGCCAGCAATTACGGGACTAGCGGGAGGGCAGATACGCAGTATTTT | CASNYGTSGRADTQYF
NA | TRBJ2-4 | TRBV7-9 | few | TGTGCCAGCAGCTTACTGGTGGGAAGACAAAACATTCAGTACTTC | CASSLLVGRQNIQYF
NA | TRBJ2-6 | TRBV6-7 | many | TGTGCCCTCTCGCGGACAGCAGGAATAGCTGGGGCCAACGTCCTGACTTTC | CALSRTAGIAGANVLTF
TRBD2 | TRBJ2-3 | TRBV27 | many | TGTGCCAGCAGTCGACTAGCGGGAGGGCCTGGAGATACGCAGTATTTT | CASSRLAGGPGDTQYF